This T cell receptor beta chain stems from a study of beta chain features in type 1 diabetes. Overall study context: Patient and healthy donor groups were alike in age, gender and cell yields.

Of the isolated RNA, all was reverse transcribed, and so the sequenced material was expressed TCRB transcripts. Clones were read by immunoSEQ multiplex PCR, and TCRdb kept only the in-frame ones, dropping some. This sample has some 200,000 clones; 11% occur once, and the top ten carry approximately 1.4%. The source of this sequence is a man in his late teens or twenties in good health. Sequences were obtained from central memory CD4+ T cells from blood.

In DNA, the CDR3 is TGTGCCAGCTCACTCATAAGGGGGCCGTTCGAGCAGTACTTC. Protein product: CASSLIRGPFEQYF. The chain couples TRBV18 to TRBJ2-7, with TRBD1 matching 7 bases. The V and J ends lost 4 bases and 6 bases, in that order; junction bases with no gene match: 9. This CDR3 comprises 14 residues. Germline CDR1 KGHSH, CDR2 LQKENI.